The 12 T cell receptor beta chains given below trace back to one sample, sequenced in a study of shared clonotypes between healthy human individuals. Here immunoSEQ multiplex PCR was the method, and the copy in TCRdb shows in-frame clones only, minus some. The table includes some 1,600,000 clones, around 98% detected once. Sequenced sample: naive CD4+ T cells sorted from blood. This sample's subset: CD45RA+ positively selected. All receptors derive from a young man in good health.

V gene TRBV14 combines with J gene TRBJ2-7, with 9 nucleotides matching TRBD2. This CDR3 is 19 amino acids long. The J segment lost 2 bases and the V segment lost 3 bases, leaving 17 bases of the junction unmatched. Germline CDR1 SGHDN, CDR2 FVKESK. In DNA, the CDR3 is TGTGCCAGCAGCCACCCCTACAGCGCGACTAGCGGACATGCCTACGAGCAGTACTTC. Translated, it gives CASSHPYSATSGHAYEQYF.

This clone was recorded once. The chain links TRBV5-1 to TRBJ2-5; 10 bases map to TRBD2. Trimming cost V 4 bases and J 3 bases; bases outside gene matches: 9. This CDR3 has 16 residues. Germline values: CDR1 SGHRS, CDR2 YFSETQ. As DNA, the CDR3 is TGCGCCAGCAGCCCACTGACTAGCGGGCTTGAAGAGACCCAGTACTTC. The encoded protein is CASSPLTSGLEETQYF.

J is TRBJ2-1 and V is TRBV5-1; the match to TRBD2 covers 9 bases. V lost 3 bases and J lost 0; bases outside the gene matches: 4. CDR1 and CDR2 from the germline V gene are SGHRS and YFSETQ. The CDR3 spans 16 residues. The CDR3 here is CASSWGLAPSYNEQFF. The CDR3, as DNA: TGCGCCAGCAGCTGGGGACTAGCTCCCTCCTACAATGAGCAGTTCTTC.

This sequence joins TRBV7-9 and TRBJ2-4; D call uncertain. V lost 8 bases and J 0 bases, leaving 14 bases between the germline ends. There are 15 residues in the CDR3. Germline V gives CDR1 SEHNR, CDR2 FQNEAQ (reference sequence). This chain's CDR3 is CASSSPTLAKNIQYF. The CDR3 DNA reads as TGTGCCAGCTCATCCCCCACCCTAGCCAAAAACATTCAGTACTTC. The variable domain in full, with the rest retrieved from reference TRBV7-9 and TRBJ2-4, is DTGVSQNPRHKITKRGQNVTFRCDPISEHNRLYWYRQTLGQGPEFLTYFQNEAQLEKSRLLSDRFSAERPKGSFSTLEIQRTEQGDSAMYLCASSSPTLAKNIQYFGAGTRLSVL.

CDR3 loop: CASSFQDRVGSQYF. The CDR3 bases are TGTGCCAGCAGCTTCCAAGACAGGGTGGGATCGCAGTATTTT. The chain joins TRBV7-9 to TRBJ2-3; 7 nucleotides line up with TRBD1. V shed 3 bases and J 10 bases; nucleotides not matched to a gene: 10. The CDR3 consists of 14 residues. Germline CDR1 reads SEHNR; CDR2 reads FQNEAQ (reference sequence).

V is TRBV19 and J is TRBJ2-7; 8 bases fit TRBD1. The CDR3 runs to 15 residues. The V gene end was trimmed by 0 bases and the J gene end by 2 bases; junction bases not matched to a gene: 3. In germline, CDR1 is LNHDA, CDR2 SQIVND (reference sequence). In DNA, the CDR3 is TGTGCCAGTAGTATAGATCCGACAGGGGCCTACGAGCAGTACTTC. Its translation: CASSIDPTGAYEQYF.

The chain joins TRBV7-9 to TRBJ1-4; possible D gene TRBD1, 6 bases. Germline V lookup: CDR1 SEHNR, CDR2 FQNEAQ (reference sequence). Trimming took off 3 bases at V and 5 bases at J, with 13 bases between the two ends. This CDR3 has 15 residues. The CDR3 protein is CASSFGNRVNEKLFF. The CDR3 DNA reads as TGTGCCAGCAGCTTTGGGAACAGGGTGAATGAAAAACTGTTTTTT.

V is TRBV18 and J is TRBJ1-2, with TRBD1 matching over 7 bases. The CDR3 has 15 residues. V shed 0 bases, J shed 5 bases, and the junction held 6 bases outside the gene matches. Germline CDR1 KGHSH, CDR2 LQKENI. The DNA for the CDR3 is TGTGCCAGCTCACCACCCGGGACAGACCTATATGGCTACACCTTC. Residues: CASSPPGTDLYGYTF.

This clone was picked up one time. Other DNA sequences in this specimen translate into the identical CDR3. The chain carries TRBV18 and TRBJ1-5; 12 nucleotides match TRBD1. This CDR3 comprises 16 residues. Unmatched junction bases numbered 4, after V lost 3 bases and J lost 4 bases. Germline V gene lookup returns CDR1 KGHSH and CDR2 LQKENI. In DNA form, the CDR3 reads TGTGCCAGCTCACCCGGGACAGGGGGCAGAAATCAGCCCCAGCATTTT. This encodes CASSPGTGGRNQPQHF.

For this clone: The junction shows a germline mismatch at one end, possibly a read error. V is TRBV6-4 and J is TRBJ2-1, with 7 bases matching TRBD1. The germline V gene encodes CDR1 MRHNA and CDR2 SNTAGT. The CDR3 is 12 residues long. This chain's CDR3 is CASRDWTGPLFF. The CDR3 DNA reads as TGTGCCAGCAGAGACTGGACAGGACCCCTGTTCTTC.

The chain has TRBV25-1 and TRBJ2-1; 7 bases agree with TRBD1. The germline CDR1 and CDR2 sequences are MGHDK and SYGVNS. V shed 6 bases, J shed 8 bases, and the junction held 4 bases outside the gene matches. The CDR3 length is 12 residues. Here the CDR3 DNA reads TGTGCCAGCAGACCCACAGGGGATGAGCAGTTCTTC. It specifies CASRPTGDEQFF.

The rearrangement uses TRBV19 and TRBJ1-2; 8 bases align to TRBD1. Germline CDR1 and CDR2: LNHDA and SQIVND (reference sequence). V was clipped by 8 bases and J by 2 bases; unmatched bases: 7. The CDR3 is 14 amino acids. The chain's CDR3 is CASSNDRGNYGYTF. Here the CDR3 DNA reads TGTGCCAGTTCGAACGACAGGGGAAACTATGGCTACACCTTC.